This T cell receptor (beta chain) was recorded in a study of CD8 T cells in Susac syndrome (dated by TCRdb to about 2019). About the study as a whole: Among the sequenced Susac syndrome patients, more than 5 had clinically active disease and about 8 were in clinical remission. At blood withdrawal, Susac syndrome patients were either therapy-naive, taking corticosteroids (in some cases with IVIg as well), or taking IVIg alone. The study used repertoire sequencing to test whether antigen drove CD8+ T cell activation and differentiation in Susac syndrome. Clonality of the CD8+ T cell repertoire was compared between over 10 healthy donors, 14 Susac syndrome patients and 15 or so multiple sclerosis patients.

Peripheral blood CD8+ and CD4+ T cells from healthy donors, Susac syndrome patients and multiple sclerosis patients were profiled using high-throughput TCR beta sequencing. The Susac syndrome patients fulfilled recently defined diagnostic criteria for either definite or probable disease. CD8+ TEMRA cells were enriched by FACS, while bulk CD8+ and CD4+ T cells were purified by magnetic negative isolation. Blood was collected in EDTA tubes and processed within 24 hours, with PBMCs isolated through density gradient centrifugation. PBMCs destined for TCR sequencing were cryopreserved in liquid nitrogen and later thawed in a 37 °C water bath. A purity of at least 90% was achieved for sorted or isolated CD4+, CD8+ and CD8+ TEMRA cells. After removal of 5 bases from V and 3 bases from J, the junction retains 10 bases not matched to a gene. The germline V gene (reference sequence) sets CDR1 to SEHNR and CDR2 to FQNEAQ. Including the terminal cysteine and phenylalanine, the CDR3 comprises 17 residues. Here the CDR3 DNA is all that survives: 51 bases in frame from base 1.

RNA was extracted with the RNeasy kit and roughly 0.45 to 1 ug was reverse transcribed using random hexamers. The immunoSEQ multiplex PCR assay, which covers 54 Vbeta and 13 Jbeta segments, was used to amplify TCR beta CDR3 regions. PCR amplification bias was corrected by using a synthetic template baseline for primer optimization and computational correction. In the original analysis: Only productive sequences were kept, with reads annotated to V, D and J genes according to IMGT and analyzed in immunoSEQ Analyzer. Clonality was calculated as one minus the Shannon entropy normalized by log2 of the number of productive unique sequences. Public and private clones were assessed among the 100 most prevalent clones of each patient and control. Clones were defined as Susac-specific when absent from the healthy and MS cohorts, from over a thousand published viral clones and from other ImmuneACCESS disease sequences. The public reads were reanalyzed by TCRdb: fastp trimming at Q25, MiXCR alignment, in-frame beta chains only. Rows with one shared CDR3 protein collapse into an entry with the most common genes and DNA. The V and J calls follow TCRdb's processing rather than the paper's. The sample contains about 80,000 distinct CDR3 sequences, around 94% of them found a single time. Around 0.94% of the sample is taken by the ten largest.

The paper's findings and limits, for the study overall: In the total CD8+ and CD8+ TEMRA repertoires, 15 to 20 and five Susac-specific public clones, respectively, were identified. The number of individuals in the TCR sequencing and HLA analysis was acknowledged as relatively small. Clonal expansion was observed in Susac syndrome CD8+ repertoires, with the highest expansion in CD8+ TEMRA cells and greater expansion in clinically active than in remitting patients.

Of note for this clonotype: The specificity of this receptor is unknown. Per-nucleotide qualities are absent, and no much larger clonotype sits a single base away.

This receptor was obtained from a human donor with Susac syndrome. The chain is made from TRBV7-9 and TRBJ2-1, and 10 junction bases match TRBD2. Sequenced input: CD8+ T cells from PBMCs. The DNA reads TGTGCCAGCAGCCACCTGACTAGCGGGTGGAACTACAATGAGCAGTTCTTC. Its protein product is CASSHLTSGWNYNEQFF.